The T cell receptor (beta chain) under discussion was sequenced for a study of T cell changes during pregnancy in multiple sclerosis. Only in-frame clones appear in the TCRdb table, and some are missing; sequencing was by immunoSEQ multiplex PCR. The profile shows more than 45,000 clones, around 94% of them singletons. The CDR3 runs 15 residues. V lost 6 bases and J lost 6, with 17 bases in between. Looked up from germline, CDR1 is MNHEY and CDR2 is SVGAGI. The chain couples TRBV6-5 to TRBJ1-4, with D perhaps matching TRBD1 (5 bases). This receptor was taken from a female donor with multiple sclerosis, enrolled in a pregnancy study. Sequencing used CD4+ T cells from peripheral blood mononuclear cells, obtained in the first trimester of pregnancy. The CDR3 reads CASSFTGQGYEKLFF. As DNA, the CDR3 is TGTGCCAGCAGCTTCACAGGCCAAGGATATGAAAAACTGTTTTTT.